The 14 T cell receptor beta chains in this list originate from one sample, sequenced in a study of T cell changes during pregnancy in multiple sclerosis. The table came from immunoSEQ multiplex PCR; TCRdb's copy has only in-frame clones and leaves some out. The sample lists tens of thousands of clones; roughly nine tenths were seen once. The sequenced sample was CD4+ T cells from peripheral blood mononuclear cells, obtained in the first trimester of pregnancy. The source of these receptors is a female donor with multiple sclerosis, enrolled in a pregnancy study.

This chain uses TRBV15 with TRBJ2-1; TRBD2 might be the D (5 bases). Trimming removed 0 bases at V and 6 bases at J, with 18 bases between. Germline V gene data show CDR1 as LNHNV and CDR2 as YYDKDF (reference sequence). The CDR3 runs to 17 residues. This CDR3 reads CATSRDGSSSVFNEQFF. CDR3 nucleotide sequence: TGTGCCACCAGCAGAGATGGTTCGAGTAGCGTGTTCAATGAGCAGTTCTTC.

The chain is built from TRBV5-1 and TRBJ2-2, with TRBD2 identical over 9 bases. V dropped 6 bases and J dropped 7; count of bases not matched to a gene: 13. CDR1 SGHRS and CDR2 YFSETQ come from the germline V gene. The CDR3 contains 16 residues. The CDR3 DNA sequence: TGCGCCAGCACCCGTTCCGGGACTAGCCGGGACGGGGAGCTGTTTTTT. As protein: CASTRSGTSRDGELFF.

The chain has TRBV19 and TRBJ1-2, with TRBD1 matching over 9 bases. J was trimmed by 4 bases and V by 4 bases; bases with no gene match: 7. CDR3 length: 15 residues. From germline, CDR1 is LNHDA and CDR2 SQIVND (reference sequence). CDR3 region: CASSRAQGQGYGYTF. CDR3 sequence (DNA): TGTGCCAGTAGTAGAGCACAGGGACAGGGCTATGGCTACACCTTC.

V is TRBV25-1 and J is TRBJ2-7; 8 nucleotides agree with TRBD1. V lost 2 bases to trimming and J lost 1 base; unmatched junction nucleotides: 4. Per the germline V gene, CDR1 is MGHDK and CDR2 is SYGVNS. The CDR3 is made up of 15 amino acids. In nucleotides, the CDR3 is TGTGCCAGCAGTGAACAGGGGGCTAGTTCCTACGAGCAGTACTTC. It specifies CASSEQGASSYEQYF.

This chain joins TRBV7-9 and TRBJ2-2; 11 bases align to TRBD1. CDR3 length equals 15 residues. V was pared by 3 bases and J by 3 bases, with 0 bases of the junction left unmatched. Germline CDR1 and CDR2: SEHNR and FQNEAQ (reference sequence). This CDR3 reads CASSLGQGDTGELFF. The CDR3 coding sequence is TGTGCCAGCAGCTTGGGACAGGGGGACACCGGGGAGCTGTTTTTT.

The CDR3 region has the DNA TGTGCCAGCAGTGATTTGTTCTCCGGGGAGCTGTTTTTT. Translated: CASSDLFSGELFF. This chain links TRBV6-4 with TRBJ2-2; D is uncertain. Germline V gives CDR1 MRHNA, CDR2 SNTAGT. The CDR3 contains 13 residues. V lost 3 bases and J lost 6, with 8 bases in between.

This clone was detected only once. J is TRBJ2-7 and V is TRBV7-2, with 11 nucleotides matching TRBD2. Germline V gene lookup returns CDR1 SGHTA and CDR2 FQGNSA. This CDR3 spans 16 amino acids. J gave up 2 bases and V 4 bases, and 7 bases lay outside the gene matches. The CDR3 nucleotides are TGTGCCAGCAGCTCAGGAACTAGCGGGAGTCCCTACGAGCAGTACTTC. Translation: CASSSGTSGSPYEQYF.

This clone was counted a single time. J is TRBJ2-3 and V is TRBV28; 10 positions agree with TRBD1. V dropped 5 bases and J dropped 1; count of bases not matched to a gene: 3. Germline V gene data show CDR1 as MDHEN and CDR2 as SYDVKM. CDR3 size: 15 residues. CDR3 sequence (DNA): TGTGCCAGCAGTAGAGGGACAGGGGGCACAGATACGCAGTATTTT. Its protein product is CASSRGTGGTDTQYF.

V usage is TRBV11-3 and J usage is TRBJ2-1; TRBD2 aligns across 10 bases. Unmatched junction bases numbered 9, after V lost 5 bases and J lost 5 bases. Germline assignment: CDR1 SGHNT and CDR2 YENEEA. The CDR3 totals 16 residues. The CDR3: CASSGKLAGLNNEQFF. The CDR3 DNA reads as TGTGCCAGCAGCGGGAAACTAGCGGGACTAAACAATGAGCAGTTCTTC.

The chain has TRBV9 and TRBJ2-1; weak D call: TRBD2 (6 bases). The CDR3 sequence is 15 residues long. Germline loops: CDR1 SGDLS, CDR2 YYNGEE. V lost 1 base and J 2 bases, leaving 10 bases between the germline ends. The CDR3 bases are TGTGCCAGCAGCGTAACGGGAGAAACCTACAATGAGCAGTTCTTC. It yields the protein CASSVTGETYNEQFF.

The chain carries TRBV19 and TRBJ1-1; a possible D gene is TRBD1 (5 bases). CDR3 length: 15 residues. Trimming pared 7 bases from V and 4 bases from J, leaving 19 bases between. Germline V gene data show CDR1 as LNHDA and CDR2 as SQIVND (reference sequence). The CDR3 loop reads CASTFRPGGGTEAFF. In DNA, the CDR3 is TGTGCCAGTACCTTCCGGCCGGGCGGGGGCACTGAAGCTTTCTTT.

The chain links TRBV5-1 to TRBJ2-1; the match to TRBD2 covers 11 bases. The junction had 6 bases not matched to a gene; V was cut back by 4 bases and J by 6 bases. The V gene's germline CDR1 is SGHRS and CDR2 YFSETQ. This CDR3 spans 15 amino acids. The CDR3 bases are TGCGCCAGCAGCCCCGGGACTAGCGGCTTCAATGAGCAGTTCTTC. It translates to CASSPGTSGFNEQFF. The full variable domain, rest sourced from reference TRBV5-1 and TRBJ2-1, is KAGVTQTPRYLIKTRGQQVTLSCSPISGHRSVSWYQQTPGQGLQFLFEYFSETQRNKGNFPGRFSGRQFSNSRSEMNVSTLELGDSALYLCASSPGTSGFNEQFFGPGTRLTVL.

The rearrangement joins TRBV29-1 to TRBJ1-1, with D possibly matching TRBD1 (6 bases). Per germline, CDR1 SQVTM and CDR2 ANQGSEA. V was trimmed by 3 bases and J by 5 bases, leaving 13 bases between them. The CDR3 is made up of 13 amino acids. The CDR3 bases are TGCAGCGTTGATATTGGGGGCGGTACTGAAGCTTTCTTT. This gives the protein CSVDIGGGTEAFF.

J is TRBJ1-5 and V is TRBV2; TRBD1 matches 7 bases. J was trimmed by 0 bases and V by 3 bases; bases with no gene match: 8. Germline CDR1 reads SNHLY; CDR2 reads FYNNEI. CDR3 length: 17 amino acids. CDR3 bases: TGTGCCAGCAGTGATGGACAGGAGGGAAATAGCAATCAGCCCCAGCATTTT. Its protein product is CASSDGQEGNSNQPQHF.